This entry lists 2 T cell receptor beta chains sequenced from one sample in a study of cytomegalovirus exposure and HLA in healthy donors. The PCR made use of 60 Vbeta and 13 Jbeta primers. The assay was immunoSEQ multiplex PCR, and TCRdb's table has in-frame clones only and misses some. Of about 110,000 clones in the sample, more than 65% were seen once. Sequenced input: PBMCs. These receptor sequences come from a man aged 25-40 years in good health and CMV-seropositive.

The rearrangement links TRBV5-4 to TRBJ1-4, with 9 bases that match TRBD1. CDR1 SGHNT and CDR2 YYREEE come from the germline V gene (reference sequence). This CDR3 is built from 15 residues. Trimming at V came to 1 base and at J to 5 bases, leaving 3 bases not matched to a gene. The CDR3 region is CASSLYGTGNEKLFF. The CDR3 coding sequence is TGTGCCAGCAGCTTGTATGGGACAGGGAATGAAAAACTGTTTTTT.

This clone was counted only a few times. The chain carries TRBV18 and TRBJ1-1; perhaps TRBD1 as D (5 bases). CDR1 is KGHSH and CDR2 is LQKENI in the germline V gene. The CDR3 consists of 14 residues. Trimming left V 3 bases short and J 1 base short, with 9 bases between. CDR3 region: CASSPPGGNTEAFF. The CDR3 nucleotides read TGTGCCAGCTCACCCCCCGGGGGGAACACTGAAGCTTTCTTT. Complete variable domain (other parts from reference TRBV18 and TRBJ1-1): NAGVMQNPRHLVRRRGQEARLRCSPMKGHSHVYWYRQLPEEGLKFMVYLQKENIIDESGMPKERFSAEFPKEGPSILRIQQVVRGDSAAYFCASSPPGGNTEAFFGQGTRLTVV.